Reported below is one T cell receptor (beta chain). The antigen is not known. The junction and the germline gene differ at one end; a read error may be behind it. This specimen comes from a study of T-cell reconstitution after alpha-beta-depleted transplantation in children. Study results and limitations: It was newly produced T cells that mostly accounted for T-cell counts and diversity one year after transplant.

Per the germline V gene, CDR1 is LGHNA and CDR2 is YNFKEQ. The CDR3 contains 15 residues. It was with unique molecular identifiers that the TCRbeta library was prepared. TCRdb ran MiXCR on the PCR reads and lists one entry per CDR3 protein. The profile covers about 290,000 distinct CDR3 sequences, with almost 8% appearing a single time and approximately 9.6% taken by the ten largest. The sequence came from a female patient between 2 and 15 years old who had a stem cell transplant for Fanconi anemia, so the T cells may come from the graft donor. V and J are TRBV4-2 and TRBJ1-3, with a tentative D call TRBD1 (5 bases). Specimen: peripheral blood, collected 360 days after TCRalphabeta/CD19-depleted stem cell transplant. As DNA, the CDR3 is TGTGCCATCAGCCCGGGGCTCCTCTCTGGAAACACCATATATTTT. This codes for CAISPGLLSGNTIYF.